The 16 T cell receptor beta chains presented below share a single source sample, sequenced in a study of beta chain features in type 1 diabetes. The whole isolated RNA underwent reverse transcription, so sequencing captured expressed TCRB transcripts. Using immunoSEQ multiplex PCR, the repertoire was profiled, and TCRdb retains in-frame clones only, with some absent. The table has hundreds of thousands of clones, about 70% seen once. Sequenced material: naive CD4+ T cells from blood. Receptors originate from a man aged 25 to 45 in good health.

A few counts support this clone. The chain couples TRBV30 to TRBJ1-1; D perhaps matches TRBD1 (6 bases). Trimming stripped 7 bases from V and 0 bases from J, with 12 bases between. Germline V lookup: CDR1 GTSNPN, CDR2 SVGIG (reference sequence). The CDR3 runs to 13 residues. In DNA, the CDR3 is TGTGCCTTCGATCAGGGGCTGAACACTGAAGCTTTCTTT. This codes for CAFDQGLNTEAFF.

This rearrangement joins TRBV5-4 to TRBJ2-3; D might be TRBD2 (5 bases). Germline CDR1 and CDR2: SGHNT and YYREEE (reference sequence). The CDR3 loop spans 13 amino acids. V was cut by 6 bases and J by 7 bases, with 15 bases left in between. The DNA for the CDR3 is TGTGCCAGCACTAGCCTGGCGTTGCATACGCAGTATTTT. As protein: CASTSLALHTQYF.

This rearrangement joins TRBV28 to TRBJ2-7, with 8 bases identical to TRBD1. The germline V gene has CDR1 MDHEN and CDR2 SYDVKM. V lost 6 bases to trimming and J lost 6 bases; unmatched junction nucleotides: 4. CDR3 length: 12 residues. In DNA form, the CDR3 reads TGTGCCAGCAGCTTGGACAGGGCCGAGCAGTACTTC. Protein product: CASSLDRAEQYF.

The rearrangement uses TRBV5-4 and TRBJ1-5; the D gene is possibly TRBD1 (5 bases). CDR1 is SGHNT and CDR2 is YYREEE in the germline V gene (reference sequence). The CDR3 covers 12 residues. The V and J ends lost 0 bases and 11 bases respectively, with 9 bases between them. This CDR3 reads CASSLDRGSQHF. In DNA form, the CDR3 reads TGTGCCAGCAGCTTGGATCGGGGCTCCCAGCATTTT.

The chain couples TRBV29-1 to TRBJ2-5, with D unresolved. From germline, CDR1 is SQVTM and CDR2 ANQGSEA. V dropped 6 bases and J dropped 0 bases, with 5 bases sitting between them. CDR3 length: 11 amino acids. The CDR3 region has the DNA TGCAGCGTCGCTTACCAAGAGACCCAGTACTTC. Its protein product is CSVAYQETQYF.

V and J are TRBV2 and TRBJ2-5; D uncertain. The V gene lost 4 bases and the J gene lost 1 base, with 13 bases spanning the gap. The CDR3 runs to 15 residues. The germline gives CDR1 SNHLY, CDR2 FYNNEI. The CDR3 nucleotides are TGTGCCAGCAGTGGCGGAACTATCCTCCAAGAGACCCAGTACTTC. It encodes CASSGGTILQETQYF.

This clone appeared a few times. The CDR3 DNA sequence: TGTGCCTGTGGACAGGGTTTCGGCACTGAAGCTTTCTTT. Encoded protein: CACGQGFGTEAFF. The V call is TRBV30, the J call TRBJ1-1; 8 bases are a match to TRBD1. The J segment lost 4 bases and the V segment lost 6 bases, leaving 7 bases of the junction unmatched. This CDR3 is 13 amino acids long. Looked up from germline, CDR1 is GTSNPN and CDR2 is SVGIG (reference sequence).

CDR3: CSASVGNTIYF. DNA of the CDR3: TGCAGTGCTAGTGTTGGAAACACCATATATTTT. The chain combines TRBV20-1 with TRBJ1-3; unclear D gene. There are 11 residues in the CDR3. Trimming took 3 bases from V and 3 from J, leaving 3 bases between them. Germline V gene sequence: CDR1 DFQATT, CDR2 SNEGSKA (reference sequence).

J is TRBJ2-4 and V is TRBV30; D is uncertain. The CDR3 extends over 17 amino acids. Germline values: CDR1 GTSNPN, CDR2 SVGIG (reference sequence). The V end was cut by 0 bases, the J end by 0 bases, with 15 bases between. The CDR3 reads CAWSVRPRYQAKNIQYF. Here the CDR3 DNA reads TGTGCCTGGAGTGTACGTCCGCGGTACCAAGCCAAAAACATTCAGTACTTC.

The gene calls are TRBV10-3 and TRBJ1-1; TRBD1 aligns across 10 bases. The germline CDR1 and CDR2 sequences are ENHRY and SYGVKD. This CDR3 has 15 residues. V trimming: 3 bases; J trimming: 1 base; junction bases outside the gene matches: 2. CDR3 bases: TGTGCCATCAGTGACGGACAGGGGGGGAACACTGAAGCTTTCTTT. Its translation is CAISDGQGGNTEAFF.

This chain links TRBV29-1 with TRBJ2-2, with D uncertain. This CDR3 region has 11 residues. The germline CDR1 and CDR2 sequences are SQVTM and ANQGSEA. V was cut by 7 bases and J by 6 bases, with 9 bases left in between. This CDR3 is CSGRTSGELFF. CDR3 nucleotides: TGCAGCGGAAGGACCTCCGGGGAGCTGTTTTTT.

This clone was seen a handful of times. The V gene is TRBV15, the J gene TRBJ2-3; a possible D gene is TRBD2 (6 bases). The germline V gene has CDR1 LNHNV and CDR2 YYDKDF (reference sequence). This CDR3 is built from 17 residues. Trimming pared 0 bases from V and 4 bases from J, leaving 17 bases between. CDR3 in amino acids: CATSRDRAGSRADTQYF. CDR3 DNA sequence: TGTGCCACCAGCAGAGATCGGGCGGGGAGCCGGGCAGATACGCAGTATTTT.

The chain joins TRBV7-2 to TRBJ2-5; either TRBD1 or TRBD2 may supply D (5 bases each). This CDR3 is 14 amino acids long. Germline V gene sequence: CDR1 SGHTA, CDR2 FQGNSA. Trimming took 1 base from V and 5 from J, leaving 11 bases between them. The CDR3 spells CASSLVIWGETQYF. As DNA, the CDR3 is TGTGCCAGCAGCTTAGTTATTTGGGGGGAGACCCAGTACTTC. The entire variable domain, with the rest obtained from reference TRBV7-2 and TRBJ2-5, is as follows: GAGVSQSPSNKVTEKGKDVELRCDPISGHTALYWYRQSLGQGLEFLIYFQGNSAPDKSGLPSDRFSAERTGGSVSTLTIQRTQQEDSAVYLCASSLVIWGETQYFGPGTRLLVL.

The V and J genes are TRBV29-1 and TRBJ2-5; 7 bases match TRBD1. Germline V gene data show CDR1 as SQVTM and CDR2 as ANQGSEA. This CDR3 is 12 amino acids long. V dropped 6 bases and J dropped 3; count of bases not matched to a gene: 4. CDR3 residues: CSVEQGKETQYF. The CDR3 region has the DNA TGCAGCGTGGAACAGGGGAAAGAGACCCAGTACTTC. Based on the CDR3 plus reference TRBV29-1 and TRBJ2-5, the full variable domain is SAVISQKPSRDICQRGTSLTIQCQVDSQVTMMFWYRQQPGQSLTLIATANQGSEATYESGFVIDKFPISRPNLTFSTLTVSNMSPEDSSIYLCSVEQGKETQYFGPGTRLLVL.

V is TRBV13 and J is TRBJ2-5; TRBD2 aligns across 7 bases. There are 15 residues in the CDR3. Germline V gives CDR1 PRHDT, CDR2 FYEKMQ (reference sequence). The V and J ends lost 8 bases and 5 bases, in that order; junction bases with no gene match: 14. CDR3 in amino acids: CASRTLAAPQETQYF. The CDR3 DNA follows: TGTGCCAGCCGGACCCTAGCGGCCCCCCAGGAGACCCAGTACTTC.

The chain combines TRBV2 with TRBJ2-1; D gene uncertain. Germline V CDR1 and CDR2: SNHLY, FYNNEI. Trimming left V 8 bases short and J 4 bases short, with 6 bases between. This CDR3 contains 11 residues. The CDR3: CASEGYNEQFF. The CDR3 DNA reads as TGTGCCAGCGAAGGATACAATGAGCAGTTCTTC.